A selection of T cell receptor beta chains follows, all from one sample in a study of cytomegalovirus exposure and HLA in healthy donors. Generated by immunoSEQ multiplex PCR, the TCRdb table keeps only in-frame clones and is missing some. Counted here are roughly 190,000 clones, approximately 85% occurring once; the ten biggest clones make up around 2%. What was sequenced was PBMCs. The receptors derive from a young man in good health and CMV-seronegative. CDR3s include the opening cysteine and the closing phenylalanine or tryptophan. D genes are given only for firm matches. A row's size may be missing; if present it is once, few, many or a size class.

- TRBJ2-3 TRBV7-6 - TGTGCCAGCAGCCTGGGCGTATCAACAGATACGCAGTATTTT CASSLGVSTDTQYF
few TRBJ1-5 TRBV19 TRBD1 TGTGCCAGTAGTATAGCCTCGGGACAGAGTAATAGCAATCAGCCCCAGCATTTT CASSIASGQSNSNQPQHF
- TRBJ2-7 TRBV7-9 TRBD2 TGTGCCAGCAGCTTAGTTTCAAACCGGCGGGGGGGCTACGAGCAGTACTTC CASSLVSNRRGGYEQYF
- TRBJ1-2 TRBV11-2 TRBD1 TGTGCCAGCAGCACCCAGACAGGGCGCTATGGCTACACCTTC CASSTQTGRYGYTF
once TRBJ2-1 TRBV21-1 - TGTGCCAGCAGCATCCTGGGACAGGGGGCGGTGTACAATGAGCAGTTCTTC CASSILGQGAVYNEQFF
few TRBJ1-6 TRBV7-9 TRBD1 TGTGCCAGCAGCTTGATCAGGGGGAGATCCTCCTATAATTCACCCCTCCACTTT CASSLIRGRSSYNSPLHF
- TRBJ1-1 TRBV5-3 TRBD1 TGTGCCAGAAGGTCCGGGACAGTGAACACTGAAGCTTTCTTT CARRSGTVNTEAFF
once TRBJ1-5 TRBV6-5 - TGTGCCAGCAGTTACTCGGGGGGGCCAAATAATCAGCCCCAGCATTTT CASSYSGGPNNQPQHF
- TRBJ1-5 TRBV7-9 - TGTGCCAGCAGCTTATCGCCAGGGAATCAGCCCCAGCATTTT CASSLSPGNQPQHF
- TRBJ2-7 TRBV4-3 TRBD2 TGCGCCAGCAGCCAAGTCAGCGGGGGGTTGCACGAGCAGTACTTC CASSQVSGGLHEQYF
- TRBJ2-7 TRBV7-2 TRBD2 TGTGCCAGCAGCAACACGGGAGGCTACGAGCAGTACTTC CASSNTGGYEQYF
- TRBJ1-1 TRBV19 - TGTGCCAGTAGTAGAATACAGGGTAACACTGAAGCTTTCTTT CASSRIQGNTEAFF
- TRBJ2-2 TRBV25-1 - TGTGCCAGCGGGACAATGGCAGGGGCCACCGGGGAGCTGTTTTTT CASGTMAGATGELFF
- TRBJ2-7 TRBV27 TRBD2 TGTGCCAGCAAGGCTAGCGGGAGGTACGAGCAGTACTTC CASKASGRYEQYF
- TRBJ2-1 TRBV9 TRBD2 TGTGCCAGCAGCCTTCCGACTAGCGGGGGCGCCCCCGACAATGAGCAGTTCTTC CASSLPTSGGAPDNEQFF
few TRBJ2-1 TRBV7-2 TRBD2 TGTGCCAGCAGCTTAAGCGGGAGTTCCTACAATGAGCAGTTCTTC CASSLSGSSYNEQFF
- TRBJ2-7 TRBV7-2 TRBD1 TGTGCCAGCAGCTTAGCTTCCTCGGGACAGGGTTACTCCTACGAGCAGTACTTC CASSLASSGQGYSYEQYF
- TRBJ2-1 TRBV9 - TGTGCCAGCAGCGTAGAGGCGGTGTCCTACAATGAGCAGTTCTTC CASSVEAVSYNEQFF
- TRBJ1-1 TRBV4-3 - TGCGCCAGCAGCCAAGAAACGACACTCATGAACACTGAAGCTTTCTTT CASSQETTLMNTEAFF
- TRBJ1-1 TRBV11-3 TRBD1 TGTGCCAGCAGCCTCACAGGGGAAACTGAAGCTTTCTTT CASSLTGETEAFF
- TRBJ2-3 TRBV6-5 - TGTGCCAGCAGTTACTCCCCACTAAACACAGATACGCAGTATTTT CASSYSPLNTDTQYF
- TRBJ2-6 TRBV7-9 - TGTGCCAGCTGTTTGGAGATGGCGGCTGGGGCCAACGTCCTGACTTTC CASCLEMAAGANVLTF
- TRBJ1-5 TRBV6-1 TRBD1 TGTGCCAGCAGTGAGGGTACAACCGGGACAGGGACCAGCAATCAGCCCCAGCATTTT CASSEGTTGTGTSNQPQHF
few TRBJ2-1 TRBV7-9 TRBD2 TGTGCCAGCAGCAAGCGGGAGGCCTACAATGAGCAGTTCTTC CASSKREAYNEQFF
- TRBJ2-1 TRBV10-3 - TGTGCCATCAGTGAGTCTGGGGCCCGGGGGCAGGGGGCCTACAATGAGCAGTTCTTC CAISESGARGQGAYNEQFF
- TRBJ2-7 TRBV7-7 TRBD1 TGTGCTAGCACCCCCCTCCTCGGGACAGGGATATACGAGCAGTACTTC CASTPLLGTGIYEQYF
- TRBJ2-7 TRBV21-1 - TGTGCCAGCAGCGAGCAGGGGACCGATTCGGGTCACGAGCAGTACTTC CASSEQGTDSGHEQYF
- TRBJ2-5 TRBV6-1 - TGTGCCAGCAGTAAAGATACCGGGGGTTATCGAGAGACCCAGTACTTC CASSKDTGGYRETQYF
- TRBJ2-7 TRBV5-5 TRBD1 TGTGCCAGCAGCAAAGGACAGGGGATCTCCTACGAGCAGTACTTC CASSKGQGISYEQYF
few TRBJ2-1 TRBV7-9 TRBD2 TGTGCCAGCAGCTTAACTAGCGGGCCCTACAATGAGCAGTTCTTC CASSLTSGPYNEQFF
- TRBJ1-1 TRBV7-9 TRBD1 TGTGCCAGCAGCGCAGGGGGTTTGGTAGCCACTGAAGCTTTCTTT CASSAGGLVATEAFF
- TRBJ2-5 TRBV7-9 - TGTGCCAGCAGCTCAACCAGGGGTACTATTGAGATGGGGTTAGAGACCCAGTACTTC CASSSTRGTIEMGLETQYF
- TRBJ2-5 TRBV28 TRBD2 TGTGCCAGCGGGTGGACTAGCCGCCAAGAGACCCAGTACTTC CASGWTSRQETQYF
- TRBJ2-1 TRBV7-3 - TGTGCCAGCAGCTTAACGGGGAGCAATGCCAATGAGCAGTTCTTC CASSLTGSNANEQFF
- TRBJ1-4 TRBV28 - TGTGCCAGCAGTCCCCAGGGGCGACGTGAAAAACTGTTTTTT CASSPQGRREKLFF
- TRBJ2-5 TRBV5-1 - TGCGCCAGCAGCTTGGTGGAGGGGGGGCCGGAGACCCAGTACTTC CASSLVEGGPETQYF
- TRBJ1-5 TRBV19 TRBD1 TGTGCCAGTACCGGGACAGGGAATCAGCCCCAGCATTTT CASTGTGNQPQHF
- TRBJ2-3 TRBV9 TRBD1 TGTGCCAGCAGCCCCCGTACGGGACAGATAATGTCGACAGATACGCAGTATTTT CASSPRTGQIMSTDTQYF
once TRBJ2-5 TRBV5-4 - TGTGCCAGCAGCCCGACAGGACAAGAGACCCAGTACTTC CASSPTGQETQYF
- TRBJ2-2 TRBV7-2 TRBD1 TGTGCCAGCAGCTTATGGGGACAGGGATACACCGGGGAGCTGTTTTTT CASSLWGQGYTGELFF
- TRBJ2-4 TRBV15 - TGTGCCACCAGCAGAGATTCCACACTAATTTATACGGGTATAGCCAAAAACATTCAGTACTTC CATSRDSTLIYTGIAKNIQYF
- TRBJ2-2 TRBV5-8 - TGTGCCAGCAGCTTTTTGCCCCTGGGAGTTAGCGGCACCGGGGAGCTGTTTTTT CASSFLPLGVSGTGELFF
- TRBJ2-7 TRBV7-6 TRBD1 TGTGCCAGCAGCCCACAGGGGTCCTGGAACGAGCAGTACTTC CASSPQGSWNEQYF
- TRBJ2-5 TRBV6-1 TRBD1 TGTGCCACCTCCCCTCGGGACAGACGGCAAGAGACCCAGTACTTC CATSPRDRRQETQYF
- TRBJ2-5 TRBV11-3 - TGTGCCAGCAGCGCCGGGGAGACCCAGTACTTC CASSAGETQYF
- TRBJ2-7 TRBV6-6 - TGTGCCAGCAGTTACACAAAACGGGACGAGCAGTACTTC CASSYTKRDEQYF
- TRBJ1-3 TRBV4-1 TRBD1 TGCGCCAGCAGCCAACCGGGACAGCGAAACACCATATATTTT CASSQPGQRNTIYF
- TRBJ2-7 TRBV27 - TGTGCCAGCAGTCCCGCCAAATATGGCCCCTACGAGCAGTACTTC CASSPAKYGPYEQYF
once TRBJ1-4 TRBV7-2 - TGTGCCAGCAGCTTAGCGGTGGGGGGGACTAATGAAAAACTGTTTTTT CASSLAVGGTNEKLFF
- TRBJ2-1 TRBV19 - TGTGCCAGTAGTGGCGGAGGGGTAAGCGATGAGCAGTTCTTC CASSGGGVSDEQFF
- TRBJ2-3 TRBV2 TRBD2 TGTGCCAGCAAACAACTAGCGGGAATGGCGGATACGCAGTATTTT CASKQLAGMADTQYF
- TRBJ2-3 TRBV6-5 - TGTGCCAGCAGTTACCGGGGTCCAAGCATCACGCAGTATTTT CASSYRGPSITQYF
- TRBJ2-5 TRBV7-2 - TGTGCCAGCAGCCAAGGGGGGGCACAAGAGACCCAGTACTTC CASSQGGAQETQYF
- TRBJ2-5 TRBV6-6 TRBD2 TGTGCCAGCAGTCCGAGGACTAGCGGGGGGCTGGAGACCCAGTACTTC CASSPRTSGGLETQYF